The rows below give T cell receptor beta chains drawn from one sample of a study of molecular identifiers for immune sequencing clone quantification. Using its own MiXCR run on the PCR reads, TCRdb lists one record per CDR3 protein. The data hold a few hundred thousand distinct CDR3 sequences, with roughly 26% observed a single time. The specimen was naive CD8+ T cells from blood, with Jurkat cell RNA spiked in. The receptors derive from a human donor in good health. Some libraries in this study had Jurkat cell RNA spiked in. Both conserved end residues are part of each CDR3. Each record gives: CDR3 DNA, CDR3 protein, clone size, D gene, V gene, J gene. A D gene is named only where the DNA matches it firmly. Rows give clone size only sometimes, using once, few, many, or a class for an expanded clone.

CDR3 DNA: TGTGCCTGGCAGGGGGCCTCCTACGAGCAGTACTTC
CDR3 protein: CAWQGASYEQYF
clone size: .
D gene: TRBD1
V gene: TRBV30
J gene: TRBJ2-7

CDR3 DNA: TGTGCCAGCAGCTCTATAGTCCTCTCCTACGAGCAGTACTTC
CDR3 protein: CASSSIVLSYEQYF
clone size: many
D gene: .
V gene: TRBV7-2
J gene: TRBJ2-7

CDR3 DNA: TGTGCCTGGACCCCCCTGCGGGAGGACTGCAATGAGCAGTTCTTC
CDR3 protein: CAWTPLREDCNEQFF
clone size: .
D gene: TRBD2
V gene: TRBV30
J gene: TRBJ2-1

CDR3 DNA: TGTGCCAGTAGTAGACGCTCCCGGGACAGGGGTTTTAGTCAGCCCCAGCATTTT
CDR3 protein: CASSRRSRDRGFSQPQHF
clone size: many
D gene: TRBD1
V gene: TRBV19
J gene: TRBJ1-5

CDR3 DNA: TGTGCCAGCAGTGATGACAGGGGGAGGAACACCGGGGAGCTGTTTTTT
CDR3 protein: CASSDDRGRNTGELFF
clone size: few
D gene: TRBD1
V gene: TRBV2
J gene: TRBJ2-2

CDR3 DNA: TGTGCCAGCAGCTCCACTAGCGGGGGGCCAGAGACCCAGTACTTC
CDR3 protein: CASSSTSGGPETQYF
clone size: .
D gene: TRBD2
V gene: TRBV9
J gene: TRBJ2-5

CDR3 DNA: TGTGCCAGTAGTATAGCTGGAGGATTGGAGACCCAGTACTTC
CDR3 protein: CASSIAGGLETQYF
clone size: .
D gene: .
V gene: TRBV19
J gene: TRBJ2-5

CDR3 DNA: TGTGCCAGCAGCAAAGGTGACGGGCTGAACACTGAAGCTTTCTTT
CDR3 protein: CASSKGDGLNTEAFF
clone size: .
D gene: .
V gene: TRBV21-1
J gene: TRBJ1-1

CDR3 DNA: TGTGCCACCAGTGAGTTCGCCGGGAGTGGGTCCTACAATGAGCAGTTCTTC
CDR3 protein: CATSEFAGSGSYNEQFF
clone size: .
D gene: .
V gene: TRBV24-1
J gene: TRBJ2-1

CDR3 DNA: TGCGGTGCGCACGTACAGAGAGGGACACAAGAGACCCAGTACTTC
CDR3 protein: CGAHVQRGTQETQYF
clone size: .
D gene: .
V gene: TRBV20-1
J gene: TRBJ2-5

CDR3 DNA: TGTGCCAGCAGTAAAACAGAGGGGCGGGGAGCATATGGCTACACCTTC
CDR3 protein: CASSKTEGRGAYGYTF
clone size: few
D gene: .
V gene: TRBV12-3/TRBV12-4
J gene: TRBJ1-2

CDR3 DNA: TGCGCCAGCAGCTTCGGACAGAGCTCCTACGAGCAGTACTTC
CDR3 protein: CASSFGQSSYEQYF
clone size: many
D gene: .
V gene: TRBV5-1
J gene: TRBJ2-7

CDR3 DNA: TGTGCCAGCAGTGTGGGATATCAGCCCCAGCATTTT
CDR3 protein: CASSVGYQPQHF
clone size: .
D gene: .
V gene: TRBV6-1
J gene: TRBJ1-5

CDR3 DNA: TGTGCCAGCAGCTTGGGACAGATCGGCCACGGGTACGAGCAGTACTTC
CDR3 protein: CASSLGQIGHGYEQYF
clone size: many
D gene: TRBD1
V gene: TRBV13
J gene: TRBJ2-7

CDR3 DNA: TGCAGTGCTAGAGATCGGGGTAGCAGGGCCCTACAAAGGTATTTT
CDR3 protein: CSARDRGSRALQRYF
clone size: .
D gene: .
V gene: TRBV20-1
J gene: TRBJ2-3

CDR3 DNA: TGCAGTGCTAGAGGGACAGACAACTATGGCTACACCTTC
CDR3 protein: CSARGTDNYGYTF
clone size: few
D gene: .
V gene: TRBV20-1
J gene: TRBJ1-2

CDR3 DNA: TGTGCCAGCAGCCGGGGACAGAGCACAGATACGCAGTATTTT
CDR3 protein: CASSRGQSTDTQYF
clone size: few
D gene: TRBD1
V gene: TRBV13
J gene: TRBJ2-3

CDR3 DNA: TGTGCCAGTAGTATCGCTACGACGGCTCCGGCCTACGAGCAGTACTTC
CDR3 protein: CASSIATTAPAYEQYF
clone size: few
D gene: .
V gene: TRBV19
J gene: TRBJ2-7

CDR3 DNA: TGTGCGAGCAGTCGGACAGGCGTGCCCCCTGAAGCTTTCTTT
CDR3 protein: CASSRTGVPPEAFF
clone size: .
D gene: TRBD1
V gene: TRBV12-3/TRBV12-4
J gene: TRBJ1-1

CDR3 DNA: TGTGCCAGCAGCGTTACAGGGACAGGGGTTTACGAGCAGTACTTC
CDR3 protein: CASSVTGTGVYEQYF
clone size: few
D gene: TRBD1
V gene: TRBV9
J gene: TRBJ2-7

CDR3 DNA: TGCAGCGTTGAACGCGGGGGATGGTACACAGATACGCAGTATTTT
CDR3 protein: CSVERGGWYTDTQYF
clone size: many
D gene: TRBD2
V gene: TRBV29-1
J gene: TRBJ2-3

CDR3 DNA: TGTGCCAGAAAGGGGGGTGAGGCACCCCTCCACTTT
CDR3 protein: CARKGGEAPLHF
clone size: .
D gene: .
V gene: TRBV7-8
J gene: TRBJ1-6

CDR3 DNA: TGTGCCAGCAGCCAAGATGTTGGGGGGGCAGGAGATACGCAGTATTTT
CDR3 protein: CASSQDVGGAGDTQYF
clone size: .
D gene: .
V gene: TRBV14
J gene: TRBJ2-3

CDR3 DNA: TGTGCCAGCACCACTACTCTGGGACAACGCCCCTACGAGCAGTACTTC
CDR3 protein: CASTTTLGQRPYEQYF
clone size: .
D gene: .
V gene: TRBV27
J gene: TRBJ2-7

CDR3 DNA: TGTGCCAGCAGCTTATACGAGGGACACACAGATACGCAGTATTTT
CDR3 protein: CASSLYEGHTDTQYF
clone size: many
D gene: .
V gene: TRBV5-4
J gene: TRBJ2-3

CDR3 DNA: TGTGCCAGCAGCGCCAGATCGGGACTAGTTCCCTACAATGAGCAGTTCTTC
CDR3 protein: CASSARSGLVPYNEQFF
clone size: .
D gene: TRBD2
V gene: TRBV9
J gene: TRBJ2-1

CDR3 DNA: TGTGCCAGCAGCATCGGGACTAGAGTCACCGGGGAGCTGTTTTTT
CDR3 protein: CASSIGTRVTGELFF
clone size: many
D gene: TRBD2
V gene: TRBV14
J gene: TRBJ2-2

CDR3 DNA: TGTGCCAGCAGCTTATGGGCCATCCCAGGCACAGATACGCAGTATTTT
CDR3 protein: CASSLWAIPGTDTQYF
clone size: many
D gene: .
V gene: TRBV7-9
J gene: TRBJ2-3

CDR3 DNA: TGTGCCAGCAGCTCCGAACCAGCGGGGGTTGAGACCCAGTACTTC
CDR3 protein: CASSSEPAGVETQYF
clone size: many
D gene: TRBD2
V gene: TRBV7-2
J gene: TRBJ2-5